The 9 T cell receptor beta chains presented below share a single source sample, sequenced in a study of STAT5B mutations in CD4+ large granular lymphocyte leukemia (dated by TCRdb to between 2022 and 2023). The receptor library was made with the immunoSEQ multiplex PCR assay. TCRdb took this table from immuneACCESS and kept in-frame rearrangements with V and J called. Such tables lack part of the clones; where checked against another copy, unresolved V genes explain under half of the gap, and the rest is unexplained. Within this sample are about 25,000 clones, with about 70% of them counted one time only. Jointly, the top ten make up roughly a tenth of the sample. Sequenced sample: CD4+ T cells from blood buffy coats. All receptors derive from a human donor in good health.

The rearrangement joins TRBV5-1 to TRBJ1-4; TRBD1 might be the D (5 bases). The CDR3 loop spans 15 amino acids. Trimming removed 4 bases from V and 3 bases from J, with 13 bases in between. CDR1 and CDR2 from the germline V gene are SGHRS and YFSETQ. Here the CDR3 DNA reads TGCGCCAGCAGCCCGTGGACAAGTGCTAATGAAAAACTGTTTTTT. Translation gives CASSPWTSANEKLFF. Complete variable domain (other parts from reference TRBV5-1 and TRBJ1-4): KAGVTQTPRYLIKTRGQQVTLSCSPISGHRSVSWYQQTPGQGLQFLFEYFSETQRNKGNFPGRFSGRQFSNSRSEMNVSTLELGDSALYLCASSPWTSANEKLFFGSGTQLSVL.

The sample holds one count of this clone. The chain employs TRBV9 and TRBJ1-2; D not resolved. The V and J ends lost 0 bases and 8 bases respectively, with 17 bases between them. The CDR3 consists of 15 residues. Germline-derived CDR1 and CDR2 are SGDLS and YYNGEE. DNA of the CDR3: TGTGCCAGCAGCGTAGGGGCAGTCAACTTCGACGGCTACACCTTC. The encoded protein is CASSVGAVNFDGYTF.

The rearrangement uses TRBV30 and TRBJ2-7; D might be TRBD1 or TRBD2, each matching 5 bases. Germline V gives CDR1 GTSNPN, CDR2 SVGIG (reference sequence). The CDR3 consists of 13 residues. Trimming shortened V by 4 bases and J by 3 bases, and 13 bases separated the two germline ends. The CDR3 DNA is TGTGCCTGGACCGAGGGGTCCTACTACGAGCAGTACTTC. Translation: CAWTEGSYYEQYF.

J is TRBJ1-4 and V is TRBV18; tentative D call: TRBD1 (5 bases). Germline-derived CDR1 and CDR2 are KGHSH and LQKENI. There are 17 residues in the CDR3. V shed 6 bases and J shed 0 bases, with 17 bases lying between them. DNA for the CDR3: TGTGCCAGCTCGCACAGAATCGGGGGAGCAACTAATGAAAAACTGTTTTTT. This sequence encodes CASSHRIGGATNEKLFF.

This clone was seen just once. V usage is TRBV7-7 and J usage is TRBJ2-1; D is uncertain. CDR3 length: 13 residues. CDR1 is SSHAT, CDR2 FNYEAQ, per germline (reference sequence). V lost 2 bases and J lost 0, with 2 bases in between. This CDR3 is CASSLTSYNEQFF. The CDR3 coding sequence is TGTGCCAGCAGCTTAACCTCCTACAATGAGCAGTTCTTC. The variable domain in full, completed from reference TRBV7-7 and TRBJ2-1, reads GAGVSQSPRYKVTKRGQDVTLRCDPISSHATLYWYQQALGQGPEFLTYFNYEAQPDKSGLPSDRFSAERPEGSISTLTIQRTEQRDSAMYRCASSLTSYNEQFFGPGTRLTVL.

The chain is built from TRBV14 and TRBJ1-4; TRBD1 is a possible D gene (5 bases). The CDR3 spans 15 residues. V lost 0 bases and J 8 bases, leaving 13 bases between the germline ends. CDR1 SGHDN and CDR2 FVKESK come from the germline V gene. CDR3 protein: CASSQERFGGEKLFF. The CDR3, as DNA: TGTGCCAGCAGCCAAGAGAGGTTTGGGGGGGAAAAACTGTTTTTT.

V usage is TRBV27 and J usage is TRBJ2-3; the D is unclear. V was cut by 5 bases and J by 6 bases, with 18 bases left in between. This CDR3 is built from 15 residues. In germline, CDR1 is MNHEY, CDR2 SMNVEV (reference sequence). The CDR3 DNA sequence: TGTGCCAGCAGTCCCTCCGGGCCTTTCTCGGATACGCAGTATTTT. It encodes CASSPSGPFSDTQYF.

With respect to this clone: Other DNA sequences in this sample translate to the same CDR3. The rearrangement uses TRBV4-2 and TRBJ1-2, with D perhaps TRBD1 (6 bases). V lost 0 bases, J lost 4 bases, and 12 bases lay in between. The CDR3 has 15 amino acids. The germline CDR1 and CDR2 sequences are LGHNA and YNFKEQ. CDR3 in amino acids: CASSQEYRAPYGYTF. CDR3 coding DNA: TGTGCCAGCAGCCAAGAATACAGGGCCCCCTATGGCTACACCTTC.

This rearrangement joins TRBV7-2 to TRBJ2-4; TRBD2 aligns across 8 bases. J gave up 5 bases and V 5 bases, and 8 bases lay outside the gene matches. The CDR3 is made up of 15 amino acids. Germline CDR1 reads SGHTA; CDR2 reads FQGNSA. The CDR3 DNA reads TGTGCCAGCAGCCCAAGAGAACTAGCGGAAAACATTCAGTACTTC. Its translation is CASSPRELAENIQYF.